What follows are 30 T cell receptor beta chains derived from one specimen sequenced in a study of blood T cell repertoires in COVID-19. Assay: immunoSEQ multiplex PCR; the TCRdb copy retains only in-frame clones and omits some. This sample has about 180,000 clones, with 80% to 90% found just once. Sequences were obtained from peripheral blood. The receptor set was obtained from a man aged 60 to 75 with acute or convalescent COVID-19.

V is TRBV9 and J is TRBJ2-3; 9 nucleotides line up with TRBD2. CDR3 size: 15 residues. The J segment lost 0 bases and the V segment lost 3 bases, leaving 2 bases of the junction unmatched. Germline CDR1 and CDR2: SGDLS and YYNGEE. CDR3 bases: TGTGCCAGCAGCGCTAGCGGGATAAGCACAGATACGCAGTATTTT. This sequence encodes CASSASGISTDTQYF.

The chain is built from TRBV9 and TRBJ1-5, with a tentative D call TRBD1 (6 bases). V lost 3 bases to trimming and J lost 4 bases, with 8 bases between them. The CDR3 is 13 amino acids. CDR1 SGDLS and CDR2 YYNGEE come from the germline V gene. CDR3 nucleotides: TGTGCCAGCAGCGCCGGACAGAATCAGCCCCAGCATTTT. It is translated as CASSAGQNQPQHF.

The V call is TRBV5-5, the J call TRBJ1-5; 9 positions agree with TRBD1. Germline CDR1 reads SGHKS; CDR2 reads YYEKEE (reference sequence). V shed 4 bases, J shed 0 bases, and the junction held 11 bases outside the gene matches. This CDR3 is built from 18 residues. The CDR3 DNA reads TGTGCCAGCAGCCTGGGACAGGGAGTCTTAAATAGCAATCAGCCCCAGCATTTT. This gives the protein CASSLGQGVLNSNQPQHF.

This clone was seen a few times. The chain combines TRBV7-3 with TRBJ2-2, with D possibly being TRBD1 (5 bases). Germline V CDR1 and CDR2: SGHTA, FQGTGA. V lost 2 bases to trimming and J lost 2 bases, with 6 bases between them. This CDR3 comprises 14 residues. The chain's CDR3 is CASSLGANTGELFF. The CDR3 DNA reads as TGTGCCAGCAGCTTAGGGGCCAACACCGGGGAGCTGTTTTTT.

V gene TRBV13 combines with J gene TRBJ2-2; D is possibly TRBD1 (6 bases). The V gene's germline CDR1 is PRHDT and CDR2 FYEKMQ (reference sequence). The CDR3 has 16 residues. Trimming took off 2 bases at V and 0 bases at J, with 10 bases between the two ends. Written as DNA, the CDR3 is TGTGCCAGCAGCTTATTGGGGGCGACGAACACCGGGGAGCTGTTTTTT. Encoded protein: CASSLLGATNTGELFF. Drawing the rest from reference TRBV13 and TRBJ2-2, the complete variable domain is AAGVIQSPRHLIKEKRETATLKCYPIPRHDTVYWYQQGPGQDPQFLISFYEKMQSDKGSIPDRFSAQQFSDYHSELNMSSLELGDSALYFCASSLLGATNTGELFFGEGSRLTVL.

A word on this clone: At one end the junction does not follow the germline gene, possibly because of a read error. V gene TRBV7-7 combines with J gene TRBJ1-3, with D unclear. The CDR3 consists of 16 residues. CDR1 SSHAT and CDR2 FNYEAQ come from the germline V gene (reference sequence). The CDR3 protein is CASSSNKGVSGNTIYF. Here the CDR3 DNA reads TGTGCTAGCAGCTCAAATAAGGGAGTAAGTGGAAACACCATATATTTT.

The chain carries TRBV18 and TRBJ2-7, with D perhaps TRBD1 (6 bases). The length of the CDR3 is 13 residues. V was clipped by 2 bases and J by 7 bases, with 12 bases between them. Germline loops: CDR1 KGHSH, CDR2 LQKENI. In DNA, the CDR3 is TGTGCCAGCTCACCAAACAGGGTGGAAGAGCAGTACTTC. Amino acid sequence: CASSPNRVEEQYF.

The chain couples TRBV27 to TRBJ2-1, with TRBD2 matching 8 bases. The trim removed 2 bases at V and 5 bases at J, leaving 5 bases unmatched. Germline values: CDR1 MNHEY, CDR2 SMNVEV (reference sequence). The CDR3 loop spans 15 amino acids. This CDR3 reads CASSLPSGLNNEQFF. The CDR3, as DNA: TGTGCCAGCAGTTTACCTAGCGGGCTGAACAATGAGCAGTTCTTC.

This chain links TRBV28 with TRBJ2-7; the match to TRBD1 covers 7 bases. The length of the CDR3 is 14 residues. CDR1 MDHEN and CDR2 SYDVKM come from the germline V gene. V gave up 2 bases and J gave up 4 bases; unmatched junction bases: 5. The CDR3 is CASSLGQGDYEQYF. In nucleotides, the CDR3 is TGTGCCAGCAGTTTAGGGCAGGGGGATTACGAGCAGTACTTC.

The chain has TRBV7-2 and TRBJ2-7, with no clear D. Germline CDR1 and CDR2: SGHTA and FQGNSA. The V end lost 6 bases, the J end lost 2 bases, and 8 bases lay between the germline ends. The CDR3 has 12 residues. The CDR3 sequence: CASSRSTYEQYF. The CDR3 bases are TGTGCCAGCAGTCGTAGTACCTACGAGCAGTACTTC.

The chain is built from TRBV5-6 and TRBJ2-5; D might be TRBD2 (7 bases). The CDR3 has 13 residues. V shed 7 bases and J shed 4 bases, with 14 bases lying between them. Germline lookup yields CDR1 SGHDT and CDR2 YYEEEE. The CDR3 region is CASGRAGAETQYF. The CDR3 DNA is TGTGCCAGCGGTCGGGCGGGGGCAGAGACCCAGTACTTC.

The rearrangement uses TRBV28 and TRBJ2-1; TRBD2 might be the D (6 bases). V lost 6 bases to trimming and J lost 5 bases, with 17 bases between them. The CDR3 totals 15 residues. In germline, CDR1 is MDHEN, CDR2 SYDVKM. The DNA for the CDR3 is TGTGCCAGCAGCCGTCCCGGGACGGGGGACAATGAGCAGTTCTTC. Its translation: CASSRPGTGDNEQFF.

The chain combines TRBV6-5 with TRBJ1-4; TRBD1 agrees at 8 bases. The junction had 6 bases not matched to a gene; V was cut back by 6 bases and J by 3 bases. In germline, CDR1 is MNHEY, CDR2 SVGAGI. The CDR3 totals 15 residues. DNA for the CDR3: TGTGCCAGCAGAAAGGACAGGGCACCTAATGAAAAACTGTTTTTT. Its protein is CASRKDRAPNEKLFF.

This clone has a single count. The J gene is TRBJ2-7, the V gene TRBV5-5, with 7 positions matching TRBD2. Germline lookup yields CDR1 SGHKS and CDR2 YYEKEE (reference sequence). This CDR3 is 14 amino acids long. Unmatched junction bases numbered 8, after V lost 3 bases and J lost 5 bases. CDR3 residues: CASSWGGGHHEQYF. The CDR3 DNA reads TGTGCCAGCAGCTGGGGGGGAGGGCACCACGAGCAGTACTTC.

The chain joins TRBV3-1 (or the pseudogene TRBV3-2) to TRBJ2-1, with 9 positions matching TRBD1. The V gene end was trimmed by 6 bases and the J gene end by 3 bases; junction bases not matched to a gene: 6. Germline loops: CDR1 LGHDT, CDR2 YNNKEL (reference sequence). The CDR3 extends over 15 amino acids. The CDR3 DNA reads TGTGCCAGCAGTCCGGGACAGGGAATCTACAATGAGCAGTTCTTC. Its translation: CASSPGQGIYNEQFF.

A word on this clone: Other DNA sequences of this sample code for an identical CDR3. The rearrangement uses TRBV7-9 and TRBJ2-3, with TRBD2 matching over 10 bases. The V gene's germline CDR1 is SEHNR and CDR2 FQNEAQ (reference sequence). V shed 4 bases and J 2 bases; nucleotides not matched to a gene: 3. The CDR3 has 15 amino acids. The CDR3 spells CASSSTSGLTDTQYF. As DNA, the CDR3 is TGTGCCAGCAGCTCGACTAGCGGGCTCACAGATACGCAGTATTTT.

Notes on this clone: Other DNA sequences from this sample encode an identical CDR3 as well. The chain couples TRBV5-1 to TRBJ2-5; D remains ambiguous. CDR1 and CDR2 from the germline V gene are SGHRS and YFSETQ. V dropped 0 bases and J dropped 5 bases, with 8 bases sitting between them. There are 13 residues in the CDR3. The CDR3 sequence: CASSLAGVETQYF. As DNA, the CDR3 is TGCGCCAGCAGCTTGGCCGGAGTGGAGACCCAGTACTTC.

V gene TRBV2 combines with J gene TRBJ1-5, with D unclear. The CDR3 loop spans 14 amino acids. The V end lost 3 bases, the J end lost 7 bases, and 13 bases lay between the germline ends. Germline V gene data show CDR1 as SNHLY and CDR2 as FYNNEI. As DNA, the CDR3 is TGTGCCAGCAGTGACTCTTCAGGTTTGCAGCCCCAGCATTTT. Translation: CASSDSSGLQPQHF.

The V gene is TRBV28, the J gene TRBJ2-7; 8 bases fit TRBD2. CDR3 length: 15 residues. With 6 bases clipped from V and 3 bases from J, the junction kept 10 bases outside the gene matches. Germline CDR1 MDHEN, CDR2 SYDVKM. CDR3 amino acids: CASRTGGSGNYEQYF. DNA of the CDR3: TGTGCCAGCAGAACCGGGGGTAGCGGGAACTACGAGCAGTACTTC.

The chain joins TRBV7-2 to TRBJ2-5; the match to TRBD1 covers 9 bases. There are 16 residues in the CDR3. Germline V gene lookup returns CDR1 SGHTA and CDR2 FQGNSA. V shed 5 bases, J shed 1 base, and the junction held 8 bases outside the gene matches. In nucleotides, the CDR3 is TGTGCCAGCAGCCCGGGACAGGGAGGGGGCCAAGAGACCCAGTACTTC. Translated, it gives CASSPGQGGGQETQYF. The full variable domain, with the rest looked up from reference TRBV7-2 and TRBJ2-5, is GAGVSQSPSNKVTEKGKDVELRCDPISGHTALYWYRQSLGQGLEFLIYFQGNSAPDKSGLPSDRFSAERTGGSVSTLTIQRTQQEDSAVYLCASSPGQGGGQETQYFGPGTRLLVL.

This chain connects TRBV3-1 (or the pseudogene TRBV3-2) to TRBJ2-1; 13 nucleotides align to TRBD2. There are 16 residues in the CDR3. Trimming cost V 1 base and J 9 bases; bases outside gene matches: 6. The germline CDR1 and CDR2 sequences are LGHDT and YNNKEL (reference sequence). CDR3 sequence: CASSQVRTSGRSEQFF. The CDR3 coding sequence is TGTGCCAGCAGCCAAGTTCGGACTAGCGGGAGAAGTGAGCAGTTCTTC.

This clone showed up just once. The genes are TRBV6-1 and TRBJ1-6, with D tentatively TRBD1 (5 bases). Trimming took off 2 bases at V and 4 bases at J, with 12 bases between the two ends. This CDR3 contains 16 residues. CDR1 is MNHNS and CDR2 is SASEGT in the germline V gene. The CDR3 loop reads CASSELGASYNSPLHF. CDR3 in DNA: TGTGCCAGCAGTGAATTAGGGGCCAGTTATAATTCACCCCTCCACTTT.

The chain combines TRBV10-3 with TRBJ1-5, with 7 bases fitting TRBD1. From germline, CDR1 is ENHRY and CDR2 SYGVKD. V trimming: 3 bases; J trimming: 8 bases; junction bases outside the gene matches: 7. The CDR3 consists of 14 residues. CDR3: CAISDRQGREPQHF. As DNA, the CDR3 is TGTGCCATCAGTGATCGACAGGGTCGTGAGCCCCAGCATTTT.

V and J are TRBV27 and TRBJ2-7, with 10 bases that match TRBD2. Germline CDR1 MNHEY, CDR2 SMNVEV (reference sequence). The CDR3 is 14 residues long. Losses at the gene ends were 5 bases for V and 3 bases for J; bases not matched to a gene: 4. The CDR3 loop reads CASSPGTSVYEQYF. In DNA form, the CDR3 reads TGTGCCAGCAGTCCCGGGACTAGCGTCTACGAGCAGTACTTC.

The V and J genes are TRBV28 and TRBJ2-7, with D tentatively TRBD1 (5 bases). The CDR3 is 14 residues long. The germline V and J ends were trimmed by 5 bases and 4 bases, with 15 bases remaining between them. The germline V gene encodes CDR1 MDHEN and CDR2 SYDVKM. The CDR3 sequence is CASSNGALLYEQYF. The CDR3 DNA reads TGTGCCAGCAGTAATGGGGCACTTCTTTACGAGCAGTACTTC.

V is TRBV27 and J is TRBJ2-2; TRBD2 matches 13 bases. This CDR3 is built from 17 residues. The germline CDR1 and CDR2 sequences are MNHEY and SMNVEV (reference sequence). J was trimmed by 6 bases and V by 5 bases; bases with no gene match: 9. CDR3 coding DNA: TGTGCCAGCAGTCCGTATCCGACTAGCGGGAGGCCCGGGGAGCTGTTTTTT. Its protein product is CASSPYPTSGRPGELFF.

J is TRBJ1-4 and V is TRBV6-5; maybe TRBD1 (6 bases). This CDR3 comprises 14 residues. Trimming removed 5 bases at V and 4 bases at J, with 11 bases between. Germline CDR1 is MNHEY and CDR2 is SVGAGI. CDR3: CASSRGHSNEKLFF. The CDR3 DNA follows: TGTGCCAGCAGTAGGGGACATAGTAATGAAAAACTGTTTTTT.

CDR3 sequence reads: CASSPGTALTEAFF. CDR3 sequence (DNA): TGTGCCAGTAGTCCCGGGACAGCTCTCACTGAAGCTTTCTTT. V is TRBV19 and J is TRBJ1-1; 7 bases align to TRBD1. This CDR3 has 14 residues. Trimming took 5 bases from V and 4 from J; bases not matched to a gene: 7. Germline CDR1 reads LNHDA; CDR2 reads SQIVND (reference sequence).

This rearrangement joins TRBV7-8 to TRBJ1-5, with D possibly being TRBD1 (5 bases). Trimming cost V 7 bases and J 4 bases, with 17 bases left between them. Germline-derived CDR1 and CDR2 are SGHVS and FQNEAQ. There are 15 residues in the CDR3. The CDR3 loop is CASTWGVGENQPQHF. CDR3 nucleotide sequence: TGTGCCAGCACCTGGGGGGTGGGGGAGAATCAGCCCCAGCATTTT.

The genes are TRBV13 and TRBJ2-3; a weak D match, TRBD2 (6 bases). Germline-derived CDR1 and CDR2 are PRHDT and FYEKMQ (reference sequence). The CDR3 covers 15 residues. V shed 3 bases and J shed 0 bases, with 10 bases lying between them. CDR3 loop: CASSFYSGSTDTQYF. DNA for the CDR3: TGTGCCAGCAGCTTCTACAGCGGGAGCACAGATACGCAGTATTTT.